These 28 T cell receptor beta chains were all obtained from the same sample, sequenced in a study of blood T cells in healthy people across ages. A second PCR, run for roughly 7 to 12 cycles, used a sample-barcoded 5' primer plus a J-beta primer mix. TCRdb called the 5' RACE reads again in MiXCR, with one record for every CDR3 protein. Of about a million distinct CDR3 sequences listed, roughly 52% are singletons. The specimen was blood. These receptor sequences come from a man between 25 and 39 years old in good health.

CDR3 residues: CASSYQADVREQYF. CDR3 nucleotide sequence: TGTGCCAGCAGTTACCAAGCGGACGTTAGAGAGCAGTACTTC. This chain links TRBV6-2 or TRBV6-3 with TRBJ2-7, with D maybe TRBD2 (5 bases). Trimming left V 2 bases short and J 7 bases short, with 15 bases between. The CDR3 loop spans 14 amino acids. Germline CDR1 reads MNHEY; CDR2 reads SVGEGT.

The CDR3 nucleotides read TGTGCCACCAGTGACCTCACCTCATCTAGCACAGATACGCAGTATTTT. This encodes CATSDLTSSSTDTQYF. The chain is built from TRBV24-1 and TRBJ2-3; D unresolved. Germline CDR1 KGHDR, CDR2 SFDVKD. V was clipped by 4 bases and J by 0 bases, with 13 bases between them. The CDR3 runs 16 residues.

The chain joins TRBV4-1 to TRBJ1-2, with D unclear. Germline CDR1 reads MGHRA; CDR2 reads YSYEKL. The CDR3 loop spans 17 amino acids. Trimming removed 1 base at V and 6 bases at J, with 21 bases between. The CDR3 reads CASSQVGGENPRDGYTF. In nucleotides, the CDR3 is TGCGCCAGCAGCCAAGTTGGCGGGGAAAACCCGAGGGATGGCTACACCTTC.

The table lists this clonotype with a few counts. This chain uses TRBV10-3 with TRBJ1-1; no reliable D call. Trimming shortened V by 8 bases and J by 0 bases, and 13 bases separated the two germline ends. CDR1 is ENHRY and CDR2 is SYGVKD in the germline V gene. The CDR3 has 14 amino acids. CDR3 nucleotide sequence: TGTGCCATCGTGGCAGCCGCGTTGAACACTGAAGCTTTCTTT. Translation gives CAIVAAALNTEAFF.

The chain is built from TRBV3-1 and TRBJ2-1; a possible D gene is TRBD2 (5 bases). Trimming stripped 7 bases from V and 7 bases from J, with 11 bases between. The CDR3 runs 12 residues. From germline, CDR1 is LGHDT and CDR2 YNNKEL (reference sequence). The CDR3 DNA sequence: TGTGCCAGCACCCGCGGGTCTAATGAGCAGTTCTTC. This sequence encodes CASTRGSNEQFF.

The V gene is TRBV4-1, the J gene TRBJ2-4; 14 positions agree with TRBD2. The J segment lost 9 bases and the V segment lost 1 base, leaving 5 bases of the junction unmatched. Germline values: CDR1 MGHRA, CDR2 YSYEKL. The length of the CDR3 is 16 residues. Here the CDR3 reads CASSQGLAGGSGIQYF. CDR3 nucleotide sequence: TGCGCCAGCAGCCAAGGACTAGCGGGGGGGTCCGGCATTCAGTACTTC.

The chain recombines TRBV20-1 with TRBJ1-5; tentative D call: TRBD1 (5 bases). Looked up from germline, CDR1 is DFQATT and CDR2 is SNEGSKA (reference sequence). The CDR3 runs to 13 residues. Trimming took 0 bases from V and 8 from J, leaving 11 bases between them. In DNA form, the CDR3 reads TGCAGTGCTAGAGATGAGGGGAGTAAGCCCCAGCATTTT. Protein: CSARDEGSKPQHF.

This clonotype turned up a few times. The J gene is TRBJ2-7, the V gene TRBV4-1; TRBD1 agrees at 7 bases. V was clipped by 4 bases and J by 3 bases; unmatched bases: 6. Germline V gene sequence: CDR1 MGHRA, CDR2 YSYEKL. This CDR3 region has 14 residues. The DNA for the CDR3 is TGCGCCAGCAGCCTCCGGGACAGCGACTACGAGCAGTACTTC. Translating gives CASSLRDSDYEQYF.

There are a few counts of this clonotype. V usage is TRBV4-1 and J usage is TRBJ2-7, with D perhaps matching TRBD2 (6 bases). The CDR3 has 14 residues. Germline V CDR1 and CDR2: MGHRA, YSYEKL. V lost 0 bases to trimming and J lost 8 bases, with 14 bases between them. The CDR3 bases are TGCGCCAGCAGCCAAGAGAACAGGAGGGCCAAGCAGTACTTC. It yields the protein CASSQENRRAKQYF.

This clonotype was recorded at least ten times. V usage is TRBV25-1 and J usage is TRBJ2-7; TRBD1 matches at 8 bases. The junction had 5 bases not matched to a gene; V was cut back by 4 bases and J by 6 bases. The CDR3 spans 13 residues. CDR1 and CDR2 (germline): MGHDK, SYGVNS. This CDR3 reads CASSGTGFGEQYF. CDR3 coding DNA: TGTGCCAGCAGTGGGACAGGGTTTGGCGAGCAGTACTTC.

The chain links TRBV20-1 to TRBJ2-7, with a tentative D call TRBD1 (6 bases). The CDR3 consists of 14 residues. V lost 0 bases and J lost 1, with 10 bases in between. Germline CDR1 reads DFQATT; CDR2 reads SNEGSKA (reference sequence). Written as DNA, the CDR3 is TGCAGTGCTAGAGATCTCGGACAGTCCTACGAGCAGTACTTC. Its translation is CSARDLGQSYEQYF.

This clonotype was counted between two and nine times. The chain combines TRBV7-9 with TRBJ2-7, with 10 bases that match TRBD2. This CDR3 has 15 amino acids. Looked up from germline, CDR1 is SEHNR and CDR2 is FQNEAQ (reference sequence). Losses at the gene ends were 5 bases for V and 0 bases for J; bases not matched to a gene: 4. The CDR3 protein is CASSDWTSGSYEQYF. Here the CDR3 DNA reads TGTGCCAGCAGCGACTGGACTAGCGGCTCCTACGAGCAGTACTTC.

Comment on this clonotype: Its ends do not fully match the called genes, so a read error is possible. The V gene is TRBV20-1, the J gene TRBJ1-5, with D possibly matching TRBD1 (6 bases). CDR1 and CDR2 from the germline V gene are DFQATT and SNEGSKA (reference sequence). This CDR3 has 13 residues. The CDR3 loop reads CSARGRNQGPQHF. In DNA, the CDR3 is TGCAGTGCTAGGGGCCGGAATCAGGGGCCCCAGCATTTC.

The chain combines TRBV21-1 with TRBJ2-7; the table's D call of TRBD1 was not tested on the DNA. TRBV21-1 is labeled a pseudogene. The CDR3 spans 16 residues. CDR3 in DNA: TGTGCCAGCAGCATCCCGGGGACGTCGAGCTCCTACGAGCAGTACTTC. Its translation: CASSIPGTSSSYEQYF.

This chain connects TRBV5-1 to TRBJ1-1, with D unclear. V lost 6 bases and J 2 bases, leaving 14 bases between the germline ends. Germline lookup yields CDR1 SGHRS and CDR2 YFSETQ. The CDR3 length is 14 residues. The CDR3 DNA is TGCGCCAGCAAGGCCGCACTTCAAAACACTGAAGCTTTCTTT. It is translated as CASKAALQNTEAFF.

The genes are TRBV6-6 and TRBJ1-2, with D possibly being TRBD1 (5 bases). The germline CDR1 and CDR2 sequences are MNHNY and SVGAGI (reference sequence). The CDR3 extends over 15 amino acids. The germline V and J ends were trimmed by 6 bases and 4 bases, with 18 bases remaining between them. CDR3 region: CASSALLRGPYGYTF. CDR3 coding DNA: TGTGCCAGCAGCGCGCTCTTACGGGGCCCCTATGGCTACACCTTC.

The chain has TRBV5-1 and TRBJ2-4; the D gene could be TRBD1 or TRBD2 (5 bases each). V lost 4 bases and J 13 bases, leaving 12 bases between the germline ends. Looked up from germline, CDR1 is SGHRS and CDR2 is YFSETQ. CDR3 length equals 11 residues. CDR3 bases: TGCGCCAGCAGCACAGGACTTTGGCAGTACTTC. It is translated as CASSTGLWQYF. Variable domain in full (rest from reference TRBV5-1 and TRBJ2-4): KAGVTQTPRYLIKTRGQQVTLSCSPISGHRSVSWYQQTPGQGLQFLFEYFSETQRNKGNFPGRFSGRQFSNSRSEMNVSTLELGDSALYLCASSTGLWQYFGAGTRLSVL.

The chain has TRBV20-1 and TRBJ2-2; D is possibly TRBD1 or TRBD2 (5 bases each). The germline V gene encodes CDR1 DFQATT and CDR2 SNEGSKA (reference sequence). Trimming cost V 4 bases and J 3 bases, with 15 bases left between them. The CDR3 is 15 amino acids. The CDR3 bases are TGCAGTGCTAACACCGGGACGTCGGACACCGGGGAGCTGTTTTTT. Protein product: CSANTGTSDTGELFF.

The chain is built from TRBV28 and TRBJ1-1, with D possibly TRBD1 on 5 matching bases. CDR3 length equals 14 residues. Germline V gene data show CDR1 as MDHEN and CDR2 as SYDVKM. Trimming took off 11 bases at V and 4 bases at J, with 20 bases between the two ends. CDR3 sequence reads: CAATLGVIGTEAFF. The DNA of the CDR3 is TGTGCCGCCACCTTAGGGGTGATTGGCACTGAAGCTTTCTTT.

This clonotype was detected only a few times. V is TRBV4-3 and J is TRBJ1-4; D is unclear. Germline V gene sequence: CDR1 LGHNA, CDR2 YSLEER. V lost 1 base and J 4 bases, leaving 10 bases between the germline ends. The CDR3 has 15 residues. The chain's CDR3 is CASSQGQDLNEKLFF. CDR3 DNA: TGCGCCAGCAGCCAAGGTCAAGACCTTAATGAAAAACTGTTTTTT.

This clonotype occurred once. The chain links TRBV4-1 to TRBJ1-2; D gene ambiguous. CDR1 and CDR2 (germline): MGHRA, YSYEKL. V was clipped by 1 base and J by 4 bases, with 13 bases between them. This CDR3 has 15 residues. CDR3 DNA: TGCGCCAGCAGCCAAGGGTCAGAGTTAATCTATGGCTACACCTTC. As protein: CASSQGSELIYGYTF.

The chain couples TRBV12-5 to TRBJ1-5; 7 bases align to TRBD1. The CDR3 spans 17 residues. Trimming removed 0 bases from V and 6 bases from J; junction bases left unmatched: 11. From germline, CDR1 is LGHNT and CDR2 FRNRAP. The CDR3 DNA reads as TGTGCTAGTGGTTTGGTGGCCGAGGGGGCAGGGGGTCAGCCCCAGCATTTT. This sequence encodes CASGLVAEGAGGQPQHF.

This clonotype was seen only a few times. V and J are TRBV7-9 and TRBJ2-3; D perhaps matches TRBD2 (6 bases). Germline V gene sequence: CDR1 SEHNR, CDR2 FQNEAQ (reference sequence). There are 15 residues in the CDR3. Trimming removed 3 bases from V and 2 bases from J, with 12 bases in between. The chain's CDR3 is CASSFSGLITDTQYF. The CDR3, as DNA: TGTGCCAGCAGCTTCTCGGGACTGATCACAGATACGCAGTATTTT.

The chain recombines TRBV7-3 with TRBJ2-1; 7 bases fit TRBD2. The CDR3 is 14 amino acids. The germline V gene encodes CDR1 SGHTA and CDR2 FQGTGA. Germline trimming cut 5 bases from V and 9 bases from J; bases unmatched to any gene: 10. The CDR3 is CASSVSFGEGEQFF. CDR3 sequence (DNA): TGTGCCAGCAGCGTATCATTCGGGGAGGGTGAGCAGTTCTTC.

The chain recombines TRBV11-2 with TRBJ1-2; no clear D gene. The CDR3 loop spans 13 amino acids. Germline CDR1 and CDR2: SGHAT and FQNNGV. V dropped 5 bases and J dropped 7 bases, with 14 bases sitting between them. The CDR3 spells CASSPSNQGGYTF. CDR3 nucleotides: TGTGCCAGCAGCCCCTCGAACCAAGGTGGCTACACCTTC.

The chain combines TRBV27 with TRBJ2-7; D might be TRBD1 or TRBD2, each matching 6 bases. This CDR3 has 18 amino acids. CDR1 MNHEY and CDR2 SMNVEV come from the germline V gene (reference sequence). Trimming took 4 bases from V and 3 from J, leaving 25 bases between them. Here the CDR3 reads CASSSPPGEGGIIYEQYF. The DNA of the CDR3 is TGTGCCAGCAGTTCCCCTCCGGGGGAAGGGGGTATCATCTACGAGCAGTACTTC.

The table lists this clonotype with a few counts. The chain is built from TRBV7-6 and TRBJ2-5, with 12 bases identical to TRBD2. Germline V gives CDR1 SGHVS, CDR2 FNYEAQ. The CDR3 runs to 13 residues. Trimming took 5 bases from V and 5 from J; bases not matched to a gene: 0. CDR3 loop: CASSTSGGETQYF. CDR3 sequence (DNA): TGTGCCAGCAGCACTAGCGGGGGGGAGACCCAGTACTTC.

V is TRBV7-8 and J is TRBJ1-6; D might be TRBD1 (6 bases). The V end lost 5 bases, the J end lost 9 bases, and 17 bases lay between the germline ends. Germline CDR1 reads SGHVS; CDR2 reads FQNEAQ. This CDR3 has 15 amino acids. The CDR3 region is CASSQGSGWSSPLHF. The CDR3 bases are TGTGCCAGCAGCCAGGGGTCGGGGTGGAGTTCACCCCTCCACTTT.